This T cell receptor beta chain is from a study of blood T cell repertoires in COVID-19. Study in general: Researchers got acute and convalescent COVID-19 samples from the United States, Italy and Spain. From T cells, B-cell-depleted T cells, or PBMCs came the material, which was cDNA or gDNA.

This CDR3 region has 16 residues. V lost 5 bases and J lost 3; bases outside the gene matches: 5. In germline, CDR1 is SGHAT, CDR2 FQDESV (reference sequence). Original methodology: Nucleated cell number was recorded as an estimate derived from reference gene primer amplification. The protocol was immunoSEQ multiplex PCR, while the TCRdb copy is restricted to in-frame clones and leaves out a portion. V and J calls plus clone size are reproduced from that table; the DNA served to infer D and trimming. The table records some 150,000 clones, 85% to 90% of them present only once. This receptor was obtained from a woman between 45 and 60 years old with active or convalescent COVID-19. The genes are TRBV11-1 and TRBJ2-3, with 13 bases matching TRBD2. Sequencing input: peripheral blood. As DNA, the CDR3 is TGTGCCAGCAGCCGGACTAGCGGGAGTAAGACAGATACGCAGTATTTT. This sequence encodes CASSRTSGSKTDTQYF.